Listed below are T cell receptor beta chains from one sample, sequenced in a study of blood T cell repertoires in COVID-19. Repertoires were generated with immunoSEQ multiplex PCR, while TCRdb's copy carries only in-frame clones and drops some. The table shows fewer than 200,000 clones, with 88% occurring only once. Input material: PBMCs or T cells enriched from blood (not recorded which). The receptors shown here come from a woman under 30 who had recovered from COVID-19. Each CDR3 is given with its conserved first and last residue. A D gene is named only where the DNA matches it firmly. Not all rows give a size; the values are once, few, many and, for expanded clones, a class.

TRBJ1-5	TRBV29-1	NA	TRBD1	TGCAGCGTTGGACAGGGGGGACAGCCCCAGCATTTT	CSVGQGGQPQHF
TRBJ2-1	TRBV7-2	NA	TRBD2	TGTGCCAGCAGCCCACGGAGGACTAGCGGGGGAGATGAGCAGTTCTTC	CASSPRRTSGGDEQFF
TRBJ2-7	TRBV6-5	NA	TRBD1	TGTGCCAGCCGGGACAGGGGGGACGCCTACGAGCAGTACTTC	CASRDRGDAYEQYF
TRBJ2-6	TRBV4-1	NA	NA	TGCGCCAGCAGCCTCGGACCCGCGGCGGGTAGGGCCAACGTCCTGACTTTC	CASSLGPAAGRANVLTF
TRBJ2-3	TRBV6-2/TRBV6-3	NA	NA	TGTGCCAGCAGTTCCCCCCCGGGGTGGGGCACAGATACGCAGTATTTT	CASSSPPGWGTDTQYF
TRBJ2-7	TRBV2	NA	NA	TGTGCCAGCGGGCGGGCTGTCTCCTACGAGCAGTACTTC	CASGRAVSYEQYF
TRBJ2-3	TRBV5-4	NA	NA	TGTGCCAGCAGCCTATCGGGACTCCAGGCGAGAGATACGCAGTATTTT	CASSLSGLQARDTQYF
TRBJ2-1	TRBV14	NA	TRBD2	TGTGCCAGCAGCCAACTATCTAGCGGGGGCGGGTACAATGAGCAGTTCTTC	CASSQLSSGGGYNEQFF
TRBJ2-7	TRBV6-2/TRBV6-3	NA	NA	TGTGCCAGCAGTTACTCGGAGTTCGGCGAGCAGTACTTC	CASSYSEFGEQYF
TRBJ2-7	TRBV7-3	NA	NA	TGTGCCAGCAGCTTGACTGGCACTACGGGCTACGAGCAGTACTTC	CASSLTGTTGYEQYF
TRBJ1-3	TRBV9	NA	NA	TGTGCCAGCAGCGTGGGGGCAGACTCTGGAAACACCATATATTTT	CASSVGADSGNTIYF
TRBJ1-1	TRBV18	NA	NA	TGTGCCAGCTCACCCGACACTGAAGCTTTCTTT	CASSPDTEAFF
TRBJ1-2	TRBV30	NA	NA	TGTGCCTGGACGCCCGGGTCTAGCCCCTATGGCTACACCTTC	CAWTPGSSPYGYTF
TRBJ2-4	TRBV29-1	NA	NA	TGCAGCGTGGGTGGGGGGAATCTAAACATTCAGTACTTC	CSVGGGNLNIQYF
TRBJ2-2	TRBV19	NA	TRBD1	TGTGCCAGTAGTACTCGGACAGGGCCAGAGGGCGGGGAGCTGTTTTTT	CASSTRTGPEGGELFF
TRBJ2-7	TRBV30	NA	TRBD2	TGTGCCTGGGATAGCGGGGCCTCCTACGAGCAGTACTTC	CAWDSGASYEQYF
TRBJ1-4	TRBV15	NA	NA	TGTGCCACCAGCAGAGGGGGGGGCGCTGGGGCTAATGAAAAACTGTTTTTT	CATSRGGGAGANEKLFF
TRBJ2-7	TRBV3-1/TRBV3-2	NA	TRBD2	TGTGCCAGCAGCCAAGAATTAGCGGGAGTCTACGAGCAGTACTTC	CASSQELAGVYEQYF
TRBJ1-5	TRBV30	NA	NA	TGTGCCTGGAGTGTACGGTGGGCAGAGTATAGCAATCAGCCCCAGCATTTT	CAWSVRWAEYSNQPQHF
TRBJ1-1	TRBV27	few	TRBD1	TGTGCCAGCAGTTCACCCATCAAGAGGGGGCAAAACACTGAAGCTTTCTTT	CASSSPIKRGQNTEAFF
TRBJ1-1	TRBV5-6	NA	NA	TGTGCCAGCAGCCAGCAGGGGAAGGCTGAAGCTTTCTTT	CASSQQGKAEAFF
TRBJ1-2	TRBV19	NA	NA	TGTGCCAGTAGAGGGGATCTTCTTGATTATGGCTACACCTTC	CASRGDLLDYGYTF
TRBJ1-2	TRBV28	once	NA	TGTGCCACCCAGGAGGGGGGGCCTGGCTATGGCTACACCTTC	CATQEGGPGYGYTF
TRBJ2-5	TRBV19	NA	NA	TGTGCCAGTAGTATAGAGCCAGGATTGCCAGAGACCCAGTACTTC	CASSIEPGLPETQYF
TRBJ1-4	TRBV5-4	NA	NA	TGTGCCAGCAGCTTGGATCACTCAACTAATGAAAAACTGTTTTTT	CASSLDHSTNEKLFF
TRBJ2-2	TRBV19	NA	TRBD1	TGTGCCAGTCAGGCAGGGGGAACCGGGGAGCTGTTTTTT	CASQAGGTGELFF
TRBJ1-2	TRBV20-1	NA	TRBD1	TGCAGTGCTGGACAGGGCTATGGCTACACCTTC	CSAGQGYGYTF
TRBJ2-1	TRBV2	NA	TRBD2	TGTGCCAGCAGTGGGGGACTAGCGGGCAATGAGCAGTTCTTC	CASSGGLAGNEQFF
TRBJ1-1	TRBV28	NA	TRBD1	TGTGCCAGCAGTTTGCTCGGACAGGGGATGAACACTGAAGCTTTCTTT	CASSLLGQGMNTEAFF
TRBJ1-3	TRBV7-3	once	NA	TGTGCCAGCAGCTCGACTACGGGAAACACCATATATTTT	CASSSTTGNTIYF
TRBJ2-2	TRBV9	NA	TRBD1	TGTGCCAGCAGCGTGGGACAGCTACACACCGGGGAGCTGTTTTTT	CASSVGQLHTGELFF
TRBJ2-5	TRBV5-1	NA	TRBD2	TGCGCCAGCAGCTTGAGTCTGAGCGGGAACCAAGAGACCCAGTACTTC	CASSLSLSGNQETQYF
TRBJ1-1	TRBV9	NA	TRBD1	TGTGCCAGCAGCGTAGCCGGGACAGGGGGAGGAAACACTGAAGCTTTCTTT	CASSVAGTGGGNTEAFF
TRBJ1-4	TRBV7-8	NA	NA	TGTGCCAGCAGCCCAAATTCAGGGGAAAAACTGTTTTTT	CASSPNSGEKLFF